This T cell receptor beta chain was documented in a study of OX40 agonist ivuxolimab in advanced cancers. Study findings and constraints: Among T cells, CD8+ cells averaged more expanded clones than CD4+ cells.

CDR1 ENHRY and CDR2 SYGVKD come from the germline V gene. The CDR3 is 12 amino acids. V lost 10 bases and J 3 bases, leaving 10 bases between the germline ends. Sequencing was performed with immunoSEQ multiplex PCR; in TCRdb, only in-frame clones are kept and a portion is missing. This table holds under 80,000 clones, around 86% found once. This clone was seen only a few times. What it binds is unknown. The chain couples TRBV10-3 to TRBJ1-5; D unresolved. The receptor was derived from an adult with an advanced solid tumor such as melanoma, head and neck, liver or kidney cancer. This sample comprised CD4+ or CD8+ T cells sorted from blood, obtained in a trial of the OX40 agonist ivuxolimab. CDR3 sequence reads: CATGPHNQPQHF. The CDR3, as DNA: TGTGCCACGGGCCCCCACAATCAGCCCCAGCATTTT.